Listed here are 16 T cell receptor beta chains from one sample, sequenced in a study of blood T cells in healthy people across ages. Sample-barcoded 5' priming and a J-beta primer mix drove a second PCR of about 7 to 11 cycles. Each CDR3 protein is one row after TCRdb ran MiXCR on the 5' RACE reads. Found here are roughly 1,500,000 distinct CDR3 sequences, approximately 38% of them singletons; the top ten hold approximately 7.9%. The source material was blood. These receptors all stem from a woman between 18 and 30 years old in good health.

This clonotype was seen only a few times. The chain couples TRBV9 to TRBJ1-2, with no clear D. In germline, CDR1 is SGDLS, CDR2 YYNGEE. CDR3 length: 14 residues. V lost 2 bases to trimming and J lost 4 bases, with 12 bases between them. CDR3 DNA sequence: TGTGCCAGCAGCGTTGATTCGCAGTTCTATGGCTACACCTTC. Encoded protein: CASSVDSQFYGYTF.

This clonotype was observed a few times. This chain connects TRBV11-2 to TRBJ1-2; TRBD1 matches 7 bases. The ends lost 3 bases at V and 6 bases at J; junction bases unmatched: 4. Germline V gives CDR1 SGHAT, CDR2 FQNNGV. This CDR3 spans 13 amino acids. CDR3 DNA sequence: TGTGCCAGCAGCTTCCGACAGGGCGATGGCTACACCTTC. It translates to CASSFRQGDGYTF.

Points on this clonotype: The junction differs from germline at one of its ends, possibly a read error. This sequence joins TRBV14 and TRBJ2-7; 7 bases line up with TRBD1. This CDR3 spans 14 amino acids. Looked up from germline, CDR1 is SGHDN and CDR2 is FVKESK. Written as DNA, the CDR3 is TGTGCCAGCAACCAAAGAACAGGGGCCTACGAGCAGTACTTC. Translation: CASNQRTGAYEQYF.

The V call is TRBV20-1, the J call TRBJ2-7; 10 bases are shared with TRBD2. This CDR3 is built from 14 residues. Unmatched junction bases numbered 7, after V lost 6 bases and J lost 2 bases. From germline, CDR1 is DFQATT and CDR2 SNEGSKA (reference sequence). The CDR3 DNA reads as TGCAGTGCCATGAGGACTAGCGGTACCTACGAGCAGTACTTC. It encodes CSAMRTSGTYEQYF.

The J gene is TRBJ2-1, the V gene TRBV27; the match to TRBD2 covers 9 bases. CDR3 size: 15 residues. Per germline, CDR1 MNHEY and CDR2 SMNVEV (reference sequence). V lost 3 bases and J lost 4; bases outside the gene matches: 4. The CDR3 loop reads CASSFKAGGYNEQFF. CDR3 DNA: TGTGCCAGCAGTTTTAAGGCGGGAGGGTACAATGAGCAGTTCTTC.

The J gene is TRBJ2-4, the V gene TRBV6-1, with TRBD2 matching 7 bases. The J call is in doubt because the DNA end fits TRBJ2-7 better. Germline V gene lookup returns CDR1 MNHNS and CDR2 SASEGT. The CDR3 totals 13 residues. This CDR3 reads CATREAGHYEQYF. The CDR3 DNA sequence: TGTGCCACAAGGGAAGCGGGGCACTACGAGCAGTACTTC.

V gene TRBV10-3 combines with J gene TRBJ1-5, with TRBD1 matching 12 bases. From germline, CDR1 is ENHRY and CDR2 SYGVKD. The CDR3 runs to 16 residues. Trimming took 2 bases from V and 4 from J; bases not matched to a gene: 3. The CDR3 protein is CAISEGDRGRNQPQHF. The CDR3 DNA reads as TGTGCCATCAGTGAGGGGGACAGGGGGCGGAATCAGCCCCAGCATTTT.

This clonotype came up a few times. This chain connects TRBV7-9 to TRBJ2-3; D might be TRBD1 (6 bases). The V gene lost 3 bases and the J gene lost 2 bases, with 18 bases spanning the gap. In germline, CDR1 is SEHNR, CDR2 FQNEAQ (reference sequence). The CDR3 is 17 residues long. CDR3 in amino acids: CASSFPQGTVITDTQYF. The DNA of the CDR3 is TGTGCCAGCAGCTTTCCACAGGGTACTGTAATCACAGATACGCAGTATTTT. The entire variable domain, with the rest obtained from reference TRBV7-9 and TRBJ2-3, is as follows: DTGVSQNPRHKITKRGQNVTFRCDPISEHNRLYWYRQTLGQGPEFLTYFQNEAQLEKSRLLSDRFSAERPKGSFSTLEIQRTEQGDSAMYLCASSFPQGTVITDTQYFGPGTRLTVL.

CDR3 coding DNA: TGCAGTGCTGGGACAGGACAGAGCAATCAGCCCCAGCATTTT. This codes for CSAGTGQSNQPQHF. The chain carries TRBV20-1 and TRBJ1-5; 8 bases line up with TRBD1. V lost 5 bases, J lost 1 base, and 4 bases stayed unmatched. CDR3 length: 14 amino acids. The V gene's germline CDR1 is DFQATT and CDR2 SNEGSKA (reference sequence).

The chain couples TRBV11-2 to TRBJ2-1; 8 positions match TRBD2. V lost 1 base and J lost 6; bases outside the gene matches: 8. This CDR3 has 16 residues. In germline, CDR1 is SGHAT, CDR2 FQNNGV. CDR3 in amino acids: CASSLGGTRLGNEQFF. The CDR3 DNA is TGTGCCAGCAGCTTAGGTGGGACTAGATTGGGCAATGAGCAGTTCTTC.

Points on this clonotype: An end of the junction does not agree with germline; a read error may underlie this. The J gene is TRBJ2-7, the V gene TRBV6-6; D not resolved. The CDR3 covers 13 residues. The germline gives CDR1 MNHNY, CDR2 SVGAGI (reference sequence). CDR3 protein: CASSYHDTYEQCF. The CDR3, as DNA: TGTGCCAGCAGTTACCACGACACCTACGAGCAGTGCTTC.

This clonotype was counted at least ten times. V is TRBV3-1 and J is TRBJ2-1; D call uncertain. The germline V and J ends were trimmed by 7 bases and 0 bases, with 7 bases remaining between them. The CDR3 contains 13 residues. The germline V gene encodes CDR1 LGHDT and CDR2 YNNKEL (reference sequence). CDR3 residues: CASTPSSYNEQFF. The CDR3 coding sequence is TGTGCCAGCACCCCGAGCTCCTACAATGAGCAGTTCTTC.

The V gene is TRBV27, the J gene TRBJ1-5, with a tentative D call TRBD1 (5 bases). CDR1 and CDR2 (germline): MNHEY, SMNVEV (reference sequence). CDR3 length: 13 residues. V lost 5 bases, J lost 8 bases, and 13 bases lay in between. The chain's CDR3 is CASSPALGEPQHF. DNA for the CDR3: TGTGCCAGCAGTCCCGCCCTAGGGGAGCCCCAGCATTTT.

The rearrangement uses TRBV20-1 and TRBJ2-4; 7 bases are shared with TRBD2. Trimming at V came to 3 bases and at J to 0 bases, leaving 11 bases not matched to a gene. This CDR3 spans 17 amino acids. Germline V gene data show CDR1 as DFQATT and CDR2 as SNEGSKA (reference sequence). The chain's CDR3 is CSASPTAGLIAKNIQYF. The CDR3 bases are TGCAGTGCTAGCCCGACTGCGGGACTAATAGCCAAAAACATTCAGTACTTC.

The chain combines TRBV6-5 with TRBJ2-7; 8 nucleotides align to TRBD1. From germline, CDR1 is MNHEY and CDR2 SVGAGI. This CDR3 comprises 12 residues. The V and J ends lost 11 bases and 3 bases, in that order; junction bases with no gene match: 6. This CDR3 reads CAGQTGVYEQYF. The CDR3, as DNA: TGTGCCGGCCAGACAGGGGTCTACGAGCAGTACTTC.

This clonotype was found a few times. This chain uses TRBV5-1 with TRBJ2-7, with D hard to call. CDR1 and CDR2 (germline): SGHRS, YFSETQ. The length of the CDR3 is 16 residues. The V end lost 0 bases, the J end lost 0 bases, and 13 bases lay between the germline ends. The CDR3 DNA sequence: TGCGCCAGCAGCTTGGGACGTGGGCCTCTCTCCTACGAGCAGTACTTC. This translates into CASSLGRGPLSYEQYF.